This T cell receptor beta chain was retrieved from a study of blood T cell repertoires in COVID-19. About the study: PBMCs, B-cell-depleted T cells, or T cells were the source of the cDNA or gDNA that made up the material.

CDR3 length equals 21 residues. Germline CDR1 LGHDT, CDR2 YNNKEL (reference sequence). The V end was cut by 0 bases, the J end by 0 bases, with 26 bases between. Authors' data handling: By means of reference gene primer amplification, nucleated cell counts were estimated. Data came from immunoSEQ multiplex PCR; TCRdb stores just in-frame clones and leaves some out. Clone size and V and J calls were adopted from that table, with D and trimming inferred from the DNA. The top ten hold about 3% of the sample, which has 220,000 or so clones, about 88% seen once. The receptor was derived from a man in his fifties or sixties who had recovered from COVID-19. The chain carries TRBV3-1 (or the pseudogene TRBV3-2) and TRBJ1-1; no definite D call. Specimen: peripheral blood. The CDR3, as DNA: TGTGCCAGCAGCCAAGAGGCCCGGGGTGGCCCGGTCGATTATTTGAACACTGAAGCTTTCTTT. This translates into CASSQEARGGPVDYLNTEAFF.